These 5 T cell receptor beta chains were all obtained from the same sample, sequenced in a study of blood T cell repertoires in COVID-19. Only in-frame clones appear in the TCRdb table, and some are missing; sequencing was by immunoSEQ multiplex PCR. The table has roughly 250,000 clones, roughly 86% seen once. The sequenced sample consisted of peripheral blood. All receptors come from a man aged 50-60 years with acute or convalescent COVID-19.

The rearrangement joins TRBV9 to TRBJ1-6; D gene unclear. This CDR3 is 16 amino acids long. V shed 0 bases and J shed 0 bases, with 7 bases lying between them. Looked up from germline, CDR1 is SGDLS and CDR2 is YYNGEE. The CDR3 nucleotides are TGTGCCAGCAGCGTAGCTGGGAGCTCCTATAATTCACCCCTCCACTTT. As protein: CASSVAGSSYNSPLHF.

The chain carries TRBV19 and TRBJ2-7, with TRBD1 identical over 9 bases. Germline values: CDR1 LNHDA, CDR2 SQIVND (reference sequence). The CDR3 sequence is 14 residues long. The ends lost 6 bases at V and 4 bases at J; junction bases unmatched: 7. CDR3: CASRPGQGLYEQYF. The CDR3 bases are TGTGCCAGTAGGCCGGGACAGGGACTTTACGAGCAGTACTTC.

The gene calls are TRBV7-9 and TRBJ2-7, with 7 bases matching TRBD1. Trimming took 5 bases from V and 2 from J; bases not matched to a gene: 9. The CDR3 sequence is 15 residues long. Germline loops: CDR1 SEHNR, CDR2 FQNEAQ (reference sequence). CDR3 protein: CASSTPGGQAYEQYF. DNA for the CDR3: TGTGCCAGCAGCACCCCAGGGGGTCAAGCCTACGAGCAGTACTTC.

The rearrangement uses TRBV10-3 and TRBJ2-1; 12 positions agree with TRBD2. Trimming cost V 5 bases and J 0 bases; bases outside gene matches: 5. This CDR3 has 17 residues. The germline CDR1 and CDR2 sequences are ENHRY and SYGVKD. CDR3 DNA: TGTGCCATCAGTACTAGCGGGGGGCTTAGCTCCTACAATGAGCAGTTCTTC. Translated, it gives CAISTSGGLSSYNEQFF.

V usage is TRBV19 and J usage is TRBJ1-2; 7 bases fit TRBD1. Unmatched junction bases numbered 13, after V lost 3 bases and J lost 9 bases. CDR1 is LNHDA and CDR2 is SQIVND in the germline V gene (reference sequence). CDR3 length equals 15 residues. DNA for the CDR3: TGTGCCAGTAGTATCGTAGGACAGGTGACTACGAGCTACACCTTC. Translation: CASSIVGQVTTSYTF.